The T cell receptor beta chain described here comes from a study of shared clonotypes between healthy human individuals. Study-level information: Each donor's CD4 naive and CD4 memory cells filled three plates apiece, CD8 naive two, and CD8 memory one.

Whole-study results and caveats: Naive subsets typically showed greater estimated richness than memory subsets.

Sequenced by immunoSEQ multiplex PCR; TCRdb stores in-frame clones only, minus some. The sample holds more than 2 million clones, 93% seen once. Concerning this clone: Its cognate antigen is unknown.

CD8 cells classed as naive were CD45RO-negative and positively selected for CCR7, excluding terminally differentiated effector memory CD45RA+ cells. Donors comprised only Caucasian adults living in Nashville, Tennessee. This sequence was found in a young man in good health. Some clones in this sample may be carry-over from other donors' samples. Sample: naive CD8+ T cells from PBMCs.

The CDR3 is CASSAFERLGYEQYF. DNA of the CDR3: TGTGCCAGCAGCGCCTTTGAGCGTTTAGGGTACGAGCAGTACTTC. The rearrangement joins TRBV7-9 to TRBJ2-7; D unresolved. CDR1 is SEHNR, CDR2 FQNEAQ, per germline (reference sequence). CDR3 length equals 15 residues. Trimming removed 5 bases from V and 4 bases from J, with 18 bases in between. Full variable domain (rest looked up from reference TRBV7-9 and TRBJ2-7): DTGVSQNPRHKITKRGQNVTFRCDPISEHNRLYWYRQTLGQGPEFLTYFQNEAQLEKSRLLSDRFSAERPKGSFSTLEIQRTEQGDSAMYLCASSAFERLGYEQYFGPGTRLTVT.